This T cell receptor beta chain was sequenced during a study of technical replicates of blood from a handful of donors (dated by TCRdb to 2016 to 2017). V is shortened by 0 bases, J by 5 bases, and the region joining them spans 14 bases. Counted from cysteine to phenylalanine, this CDR3 has 16 amino acids. Only the CDR3 part of the read is kept: 48 bases, read in frame from the first base. The CDR1 and CDR2 encoded by the germline V gene are SGHRS and YFSETQ. Preparation of the library involved the immunoSEQ multiplex PCR assay. TCRdb mirrors the immuneACCESS table, restricted to in-frame sequences. Some clones are absent from its copies; in checked studies, under half trace to an unresolved V gene, and the reason for the others is unknown. The sample includes 80,000 or so clones, with 95% to 98% observed a single time. Roughly 0.2% of the sample is in the top ten clones. Remarks on this clone: The antigen this receptor binds is unknown. Base qualities are missing; no much larger clone stands one base away.

Sequenced sample: T cells isolated from PBMCs. The sequence was obtained from a human donor in good health. Recombination linked TRBV5-1 to TRBJ2-2; no D gene call is confident. The CDR3 protein sequence reads: CASSLAVTEVTGELFF. The DNA sequence reads TGCGCCAGCAGCTTGGCCGTCACCGAGGTGACCGGGGAGCTGTTTTTT.